The 10 T cell receptor beta chains below come from one sample, sequenced in a study of blood T cell repertoires in COVID-19. Produced via immunoSEQ multiplex PCR; TCRdb's table is partial and in-frame only. The data contain 150,000 to 200,000 clones, around 85% of them singletons. What was sequenced was peripheral blood. Receptors were obtained from a human donor with acute or convalescent COVID-19. The donor label of this sample is uncertain.

This clone was observed at least ten times. The chain couples TRBV4-2 to TRBJ2-2; TRBD2 matches at 10 bases. Germline V lookup: CDR1 LGHNA, CDR2 YNFKEQ. This CDR3 is built from 19 residues. Germline trimming cut 2 bases from V and 5 bases from J; bases unmatched to any gene: 14. This CDR3 is CASSQIRASGGSRTGELFF. DNA of the CDR3: TGTGCCAGCAGCCAAATCCGAGCTAGCGGGGGCTCGAGAACCGGGGAGCTGTTTTTT.

This rearrangement joins TRBV30 to TRBJ1-4, with a possible D match to TRBD1 (5 bases). The CDR3 consists of 15 residues. Trimming removed 2 bases from V and 3 bases from J, with 13 bases in between. CDR1 is GTSNPN and CDR2 is SVGIG in the germline V gene (reference sequence). The CDR3 bases are TGTGCCTGGAGTCCATTAGGGGCAGCTAATGAAAAACTGTTTTTT. Residues: CAWSPLGAANEKLFF.

This clone was counted a single time. The gene calls are TRBV6-5 and TRBJ1-1; TRBD1 is a possible D gene (5 bases). The germline gives CDR1 MNHEY, CDR2 SVGAGI. V lost 6 bases, J lost 1 base, and 15 bases lay in between. There are 15 residues in the CDR3. The CDR3 region has the DNA TGTGCCAGCAGACGTGTCGACAGTTCGAACACTGAAGCTTTCTTT. Its translation: CASRRVDSSNTEAFF.

J is TRBJ2-3 and V is TRBV10-3; 8 positions agree with TRBD1. CDR1 and CDR2 from the germline V gene are ENHRY and SYGVKD. The CDR3 has 18 amino acids. Germline trimming cut 6 bases from V and 1 base from J; bases unmatched to any gene: 15. The CDR3 coding sequence is TGTGCCATCAGCCGCGGAACCCCTGACAGGGGTGGCACAGATACGCAGTATTTT. It yields the protein CAISRGTPDRGGTDTQYF.

The chain combines TRBV28 with TRBJ1-1, with a weak D call TRBD1 (6 bases). CDR3 size: 14 residues. The germline V gene encodes CDR1 MDHEN and CDR2 SYDVKM. V was trimmed by 3 bases and J by 11 bases, leaving 19 bases between them. The CDR3 reads CASSLRGGRIRAFF. The CDR3 nucleotides are TGTGCCAGCAGTTTGAGGGGGGGGCGAATCCGGGCTTTCTTT.

CDR3 residues: CASSLFGQTSGNTIYF. The CDR3 DNA sequence: TGTGCCAGCAGCTTATTTGGACAGACCTCTGGAAACACCATATATTTT. The chain links TRBV7-9 to TRBJ1-3; D possibly corresponds to TRBD1 (6 bases). The CDR3 is made up of 16 amino acids. Germline V gene sequence: CDR1 SEHNR, CDR2 FQNEAQ (reference sequence). V lost 2 bases and J lost 0, with 11 bases in between.

The V and J genes are TRBV5-6 and TRBJ2-1, with D perhaps matching TRBD2 (5 bases). V gave up 1 base and J gave up 7 bases, with 9 bases separating them. The CDR3 contains 13 residues. In germline, CDR1 is SGHDT, CDR2 YYEEEE. CDR3 loop: CASSLRPGNEQFF. The CDR3 DNA reads TGTGCCAGCAGCTTGAGGCCGGGGAATGAGCAGTTCTTC.

The chain links TRBV2 to TRBJ2-1; possible D gene TRBD1, 5 bases. The V end was cut by 0 bases, the J end by 5 bases, with 11 bases between. Germline-derived CDR1 and CDR2 are SNHLY and FYNNEI. There are 15 residues in the CDR3. The DNA of the CDR3 is TGTGCCAGCAGTGAAGCGGGGCGCGCCAACAATGAGCAGTTCTTC. It encodes CASSEAGRANNEQFF.

The V gene is TRBV7-2, the J gene TRBJ2-4; 7 positions match TRBD2. The CDR3 totals 19 residues. V was pared by 5 bases and J by 1 base, with 17 bases of the junction left unmatched. The V gene's germline CDR1 is SGHTA and CDR2 FQGNSA. Here the CDR3 DNA reads TGTGCCAGCAGCCCAGGCCCTCTCGGGGGGAAAGGGGCCAAAAACATTCAGTACTTC. Translated, it gives CASSPGPLGGKGAKNIQYF.

The chain has TRBV19 and TRBJ1-2; no reliable D call. Germline assignment: CDR1 LNHDA and CDR2 SQIVND (reference sequence). Trimming shortened V by 2 bases and J by 3 bases, and 7 bases separated the two germline ends. This CDR3 contains 13 residues. CDR3 sequence: CASSITVYYGYTF. The DNA of the CDR3 is TGTGCCAGTAGTATAACAGTCTACTATGGCTACACCTTC.